This T cell receptor (beta chain) stems from a study of cytomegalovirus exposure and HLA in healthy donors. Trimming took 0 bases from V and 4 from J, leaving 16 bases between them. The CDR3 runs 17 residues. Germline loops: CDR1 SGHRS, CDR2 YFSETQ. The PCR employed 60 Vbeta primers together with 13 Jbeta primers. Under the authors' procedure: A follow-up analysis tallied about 80 million unique TCR beta chains, 9 million to 11 million shared. Sequencing used immunoSEQ multiplex PCR; TCRdb keeps in-frame clones, though not all of them. The V and J calls and clone size are taken from that table; D and trimming were inferred from the DNA. Among some 180,000 clones listed, about 90% were seen once.

Material for sequencing was PBMCs. The receptor comes from a girl under three years old in good health and CMV-seronegative. The rearrangement joins TRBV5-1 to TRBJ2-2; D is perhaps TRBD1 (6 bases). CDR3 amino acids: CASSLGDRGRGTGELFF. The CDR3, as DNA: TGCGCCAGCAGCTTGGGAGACCGAGGCAGGGGCACCGGGGAGCTGTTTTTT.